The clone carrying this TCR beta chain appeared a few times. Its antigen is not identified. A second PCR of about 6 to 11 cycles used a sample-barcoded 5' primer and a J-beta primer mix. From the 5' RACE reads, TCRdb called clonotypes with MiXCR, one entry per CDR3 protein. The data contain some 730,000 distinct CDR3 sequences, 20% to 25% of them singletons. This record belongs to a study of blood T cells in healthy people across ages. Notes on the study in general: It was the long-lived donors that had more naive CD4+ cells and higher diversity than aged donors. Samples with more naive T cells showed higher observed beta diversity.

This CDR3 region has 13 residues. The chain is built from TRBV21-1 and TRBJ2-1; the DNA was not used to check the table's D call, TRBD2. TRBV21-1 is flagged as a pseudogene. Sequenced sample: blood. The sequence was obtained from a man in his 70s in good health. CDR3 loop: CASSKDGGTSEFF. The CDR3 DNA sequence: TGTGCCAGCAGCAAAGACGGGGGGACTAGCGAGTTCTTC.